The sample holds a few counts of the clone carrying this T cell receptor beta chain. Per-sample yields of isolated PBMCs were at least 6.5 million. The data were obtained in a study of blood T cells in healthy people across ages. It was with a sample-barcoded 5' primer and a J-beta primer mix that a second PCR of about 6 to 12 cycles was run. The template-switch adaptor was a 5' adaptor with 12 random nucleotides. It tagged each cDNA molecule. MiXCR, run by TCRdb on the 5' RACE reads, gives a single entry per CDR3 protein. This table holds about 800,000 distinct CDR3 sequences, nearly 60% found once. Trimming removed 5 bases from V and 2 bases from J; junction bases left unmatched: 18. CDR1 and CDR2 (germline): DFQATT, SNEGSKA (reference sequence). The CDR3 has 17 residues.

The sequenced sample consisted of blood. The J gene is TRBJ2-7, the V gene TRBV20-1; 7 positions match TRBD1. The sequence came from a young man in good health. CDR3 region: CSARKTTGPDPTYEQYF. CDR3 coding DNA: TGCAGTGCTCGGAAGACGACAGGGCCCGACCCAACCTACGAGCAGTACTTC.